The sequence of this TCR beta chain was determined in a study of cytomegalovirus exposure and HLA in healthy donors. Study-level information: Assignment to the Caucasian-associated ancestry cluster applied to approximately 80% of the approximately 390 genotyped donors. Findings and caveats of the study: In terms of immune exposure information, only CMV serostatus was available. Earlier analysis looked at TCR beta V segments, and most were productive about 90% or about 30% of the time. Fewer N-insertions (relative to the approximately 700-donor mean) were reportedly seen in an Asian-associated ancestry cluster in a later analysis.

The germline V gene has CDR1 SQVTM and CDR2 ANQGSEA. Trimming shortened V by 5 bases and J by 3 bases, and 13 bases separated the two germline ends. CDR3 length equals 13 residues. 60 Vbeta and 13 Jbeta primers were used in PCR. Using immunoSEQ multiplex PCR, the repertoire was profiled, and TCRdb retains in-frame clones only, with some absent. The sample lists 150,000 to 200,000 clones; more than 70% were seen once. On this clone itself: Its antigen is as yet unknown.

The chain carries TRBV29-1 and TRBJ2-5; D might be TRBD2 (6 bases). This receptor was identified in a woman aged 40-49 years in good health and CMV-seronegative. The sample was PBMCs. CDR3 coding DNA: TGCAGCGTTACCCTCGGAGGGGAAGAGACCCAGTACTTC. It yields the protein CSVTLGGEETQYF.